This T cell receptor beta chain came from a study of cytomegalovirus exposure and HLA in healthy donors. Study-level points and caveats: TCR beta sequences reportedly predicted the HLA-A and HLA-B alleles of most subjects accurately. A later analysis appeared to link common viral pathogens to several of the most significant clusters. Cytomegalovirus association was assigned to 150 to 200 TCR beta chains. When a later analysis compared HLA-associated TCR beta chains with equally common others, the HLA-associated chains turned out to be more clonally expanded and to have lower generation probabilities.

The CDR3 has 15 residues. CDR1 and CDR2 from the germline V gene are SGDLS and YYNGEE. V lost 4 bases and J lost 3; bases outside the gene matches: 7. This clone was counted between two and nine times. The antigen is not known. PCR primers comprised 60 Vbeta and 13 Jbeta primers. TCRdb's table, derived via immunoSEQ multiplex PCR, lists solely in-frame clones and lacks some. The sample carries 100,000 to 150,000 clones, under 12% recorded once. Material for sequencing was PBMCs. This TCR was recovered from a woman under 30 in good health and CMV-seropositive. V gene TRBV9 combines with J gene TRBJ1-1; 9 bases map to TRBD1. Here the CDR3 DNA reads TGTGCCAGCAGCCCACGGGACAGGGCGCACACTGAAGCTTTCTTT. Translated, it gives CASSPRDRAHTEAFF. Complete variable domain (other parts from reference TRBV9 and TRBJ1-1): DSGVTQTPKHLITATGQRVTLRCSPRSGDLSVYWYQQSLDQGLQFLIQYYNGEERAKGNILERFSAQQFPDLHSELNLSSLELGDSALYFCASSPRDRAHTEAFFGQGTRLTVV.